This passage covers 20 T cell receptor beta chains from one sample sequenced in a study of shared clonotypes between healthy human individuals. Clones were sequenced by immunoSEQ multiplex PCR, and TCRdb holds only the in-frame ones, with some missing. The sample holds about half a million clones, 60% to 80% seen once. The sequencing sample was made of PBMCs. The receptor source for this set is a woman between 35 and 50 years old in good health. Some clones in this sample may be carry-over from other donors' samples.

The chain links TRBV29-1 to TRBJ2-3; D might be TRBD1 (6 bases). Germline CDR1 reads SQVTM; CDR2 reads ANQGSEA. The CDR3 has 14 amino acids. The V gene lost 5 bases and the J gene lost 4 bases, with 16 bases spanning the gap. CDR3 in amino acids: CSVQAARTADTQYF. The CDR3 nucleotides are TGCAGCGTTCAGGCCGCGCGGACAGCAGATACGCAGTATTTT.

The chain carries TRBV18 and TRBJ2-7, with 8 bases that match TRBD2. The CDR3 has 16 residues. V was pared by 4 bases and J by 2 bases, with 10 bases of the junction left unmatched. The germline V gene encodes CDR1 KGHSH and CDR2 LQKENI. DNA for the CDR3: TGTGCCAGCTCACGCAAGGGACTAGTGAACGCCTACGAGCAGTACTTC. This gives the protein CASSRKGLVNAYEQYF. The variable domain in full, with the rest retrieved from reference TRBV18 and TRBJ2-7, is NAGVMQNPRHLVRRRGQEARLRCSPMKGHSHVYWYRQLPEEGLKFMVYLQKENIIDESGMPKERFSAEFPKEGPSILRIQQVVRGDSAAYFCASSRKGLVNAYEQYFGPGTRLTVT.

This chain connects TRBV2 to TRBJ2-5; TRBD2 agrees at 12 bases. The CDR3 consists of 14 residues. Germline V gene data show CDR1 as SNHLY and CDR2 as FYNNEI. J was trimmed by 13 bases and V by 4 bases; bases with no gene match: 10. The CDR3 coding sequence is TGTGCCAGCAGTGTCGAGGCCCTAGCGGGAGGGTCGTACTTC. Protein: CASSVEALAGGSYF.

For the CDR3, the DNA is TGTGCCAGCAGCTCTGGACATGTTCTCTCCTACGAGCAGTACTTC. This sequence encodes CASSSGHVLSYEQYF. The V gene is TRBV5-4, the J gene TRBJ2-7, with D possibly being TRBD1 (5 bases). The V gene lost 3 bases and the J gene lost 0 bases, with 13 bases spanning the gap. The CDR3 totals 15 residues. Germline V CDR1 and CDR2: SGHNT, YYREEE (reference sequence).

The chain recombines TRBV19 with TRBJ1-5; weak D call: TRBD1 (5 bases). CDR1 is LNHDA, CDR2 SQIVND, per germline (reference sequence). This CDR3 region has 16 residues. Trimming stripped 5 bases from V and 3 bases from J, with 17 bases between. This CDR3 reads CASSEDSRAPNQPQHF. CDR3 DNA sequence: TGTGCCAGTAGTGAAGACAGTAGGGCACCCAATCAGCCCCAGCATTTT.

Points on this clone: This is likely an artifact of a read error, given a far larger clone one base away. The chain uses TRBV7-1 and TRBJ2-7; TRBD2 agrees at 8 bases. TRBV7-1 qualifies as an ORF whose function is uncertain. This CDR3 region has 13 residues. CDR3 sequence reads: CARSPREGYEQYF. The CDR3 nucleotides are TGTGCCCGCAGCCCCCGGGAGGGGTACGAGCAGTACTTC.

V usage is TRBV15 and J usage is TRBJ2-4, with no clear D. CDR1 is LNHNV, CDR2 YYDKDF, per germline (reference sequence). Trimming cost V 0 bases and J 0 bases, with 9 bases left between them. This CDR3 has 16 amino acids. The chain's CDR3 is CATSRDQNLAKNIQYF. As DNA, the CDR3 is TGTGCCACCAGCAGAGATCAAAACCTAGCCAAAAACATTCAGTACTTC.

V usage is TRBV19 and J usage is TRBJ1-5, with TRBD1 identical over 7 bases. Trimming took 1 base from V and 5 from J; bases not matched to a gene: 2. The germline gives CDR1 LNHDA, CDR2 SQIVND (reference sequence). The CDR3 runs to 14 residues. CDR3 region: CASSIGDSDQPQHF. The CDR3 nucleotides read TGTGCCAGTAGTATAGGGGACAGCGATCAGCCCCAGCATTTT.

The rearrangement links TRBV27 to TRBJ2-3; D remains unclear. The CDR3 runs 13 residues. The germline CDR1 and CDR2 sequences are MNHEY and SMNVEV (reference sequence). The ends were cut back, 6 bases at V and 2 bases at J, with 9 bases in the middle. CDR3 sequence (DNA): TGTGCCAGCAGCCGGATCCCCACAGATACGCAGTATTTT. Encoded protein: CASSRIPTDTQYF.

The V and J genes are TRBV5-1 and TRBJ2-7; no clear D gene. V was pared by 2 bases and J by 2 bases, with 11 bases between. The CDR3 runs 14 residues. The germline V gene encodes CDR1 SGHRS and CDR2 YFSETQ. The CDR3 bases are TGCGCCAGCAGCTTAGGGCAGAACCCCTACGAGCAGTACTTC. Its protein is CASSLGQNPYEQYF.

This clone was picked up one time. This chain joins TRBV28 and TRBJ1-4, with 10 bases aligning to TRBD1. Germline trimming cut 8 bases from V and 5 bases from J; bases unmatched to any gene: 8. The CDR3 sequence is 15 residues long. CDR1 is MDHEN and CDR2 is SYDVKM in the germline V gene. The CDR3 loop is CASGLPDRGNEKLFF. The CDR3 region has the DNA TGTGCCAGCGGGCTGCCGGACAGGGGGAATGAAAAACTGTTTTTT.

The rearrangement joins TRBV4-1 to TRBJ2-7; tentatively, D is TRBD1 or TRBD2 (5 bases each). Germline CDR1 reads MGHRA; CDR2 reads YSYEKL. Trimming shortened V by 4 bases and J by 4 bases, and 11 bases separated the two germline ends. This CDR3 comprises 13 residues. The CDR3 nucleotides read TGCGCCAGCAGCCCCGCGAGGGGATACGAGCAGTACTTC. It encodes CASSPARGYEQYF.

The V call is TRBV2, the J call TRBJ2-1; TRBD2 matches at 14 bases. V was clipped by 7 bases and J by 7 bases; unmatched bases: 3. The CDR3 is 14 amino acids. Looked up from germline, CDR1 is SNHLY and CDR2 is FYNNEI. CDR3 residues: CASMGLAGVNEQFF. CDR3 nucleotides: TGTGCCAGCATGGGACTAGCGGGAGTGAATGAGCAGTTCTTC.

Many counts were recorded for this clone. Other nucleotide sequences in the sample specify the same CDR3. V and J are TRBV28 and TRBJ2-6, with D perhaps given as TRBD1 or TRBD2 (5 bases each). The CDR3 totals 17 residues. The germline V gene has CDR1 MDHEN and CDR2 SYDVKM. V was trimmed by 3 bases and J by 0 bases, leaving 12 bases between them. The CDR3 nucleotides are TGTGCCAGCAGTTTCGGGGCAGCCTACTCTGGGGCCAACGTCCTGACTTTC. It yields the protein CASSFGAAYSGANVLTF.

The CDR3 here is CASSLVTGLAGVAETQYF. The DNA of the CDR3 is TGTGCCAGCAGCTTAGTAACAGGACTAGCGGGAGTTGCAGAGACCCAGTACTTC. J is TRBJ2-5 and V is TRBV7-9; 13 nucleotides line up with TRBD2. Germline V gene lookup returns CDR1 SEHNR and CDR2 FQNEAQ (reference sequence). CDR3 size: 18 residues. The V and J ends lost 1 base and 4 bases, in that order; junction bases with no gene match: 9. The full variable domain, its missing parts supplied by reference TRBV7-9 and TRBJ2-5, is DTGVSQNPRHKITKRGQNVTFRCDPISEHNRLYWYRQTLGQGPEFLTYFQNEAQLEKSRLLSDRFSAERPKGSFSTLEIQRTEQGDSAMYLCASSLVTGLAGVAETQYFGPGTRLLVL.

The chain uses TRBV2 and TRBJ1-5; TRBD1 matches at 10 bases. After removal of 6 bases from V and 4 bases from J, the junction contained 3 bases not matched to a gene. The germline V gene encodes CDR1 SNHLY and CDR2 FYNNEI. This CDR3 is 14 amino acids long. The CDR3 sequence: CASRLGQGNQPQHF. Written as DNA, the CDR3 is TGTGCCAGCAGATTGGGACAGGGGAATCAGCCCCAGCATTTT. Together with reference TRBV2 and TRBJ1-5, the CDR3 gives the full variable domain: EPEVTQTPSHQVTQMGQEVILRCVPISNHLYFYWYRQILGQKVEFLVSFYNNEISEKSEIFDDQFSVERPDGSNFTLKIRSTKLEDSAMYFCASRLGQGNQPQHFGDGTRLSIL.

This clone was seen a few times. The CDR3 DNA sequence: TGCGCCAGCAGCCAACGGCAGGGGGCAAGGGGGGCCAACGTCCTGACTTTC. This codes for CASSQRQGARGANVLTF. The chain uses TRBV4-1 and TRBJ2-6; 8 nucleotides match TRBD1. The V and J ends lost 2 bases and 4 bases, in that order; junction bases with no gene match: 7. Germline CDR1 MGHRA, CDR2 YSYEKL. CDR3 length equals 17 residues.

This clone occurred a few times. The chain recombines TRBV27 with TRBJ2-7; no firm D call. The CDR3 is 12 residues long. Germline CDR1 and CDR2: MNHEY and SMNVEV (reference sequence). V was trimmed by 5 bases and J by 0 bases, leaving 5 bases between them. DNA of the CDR3: TGTGCCAGCAGTCCCCTCTCCTACGAGCAGTACTTC. Its translation: CASSPLSYEQYF.

V usage is TRBV2 and J usage is TRBJ1-2; 9 bases are shared with TRBD1. CDR3 length: 14 residues. Germline loops: CDR1 SNHLY, CDR2 FYNNEI. V dropped 6 bases and J dropped 2; count of bases not matched to a gene: 4. The CDR3 sequence is CASSLDRGNYGYTF. The CDR3 DNA sequence: TGTGCCAGCAGCCTGGACAGGGGAAACTATGGCTACACCTTC. Together with reference TRBV2 and TRBJ1-2, the CDR3 gives the full variable domain: EPEVTQTPSHQVTQMGQEVILRCVPISNHLYFYWYRQILGQKVEFLVSFYNNEISEKSEIFDDQFSVERPDGSNFTLKIRSTKLEDSAMYFCASSLDRGNYGYTFGSGTRLTVV.

V gene TRBV30 combines with J gene TRBJ2-5; D is ambiguous. V gave up 2 bases and J gave up 6 bases, with 10 bases separating them. Germline lookup yields CDR1 GTSNPN and CDR2 SVGIG (reference sequence). CDR3 length equals 12 residues. CDR3 in DNA: TGTGCCTGGAGTCCGGGTATGAAGACCCAGTACTTC. Translated: CAWSPGMKTQYF. Full variable domain (remainder filled in from reference TRBV30 and TRBJ2-5): SQTIHQWPATLVQPVGSPLSLECTVEGTSNPNLYWYRQAAGRGLQLLFYSVGIGQISSEVPQNLSASRPQDRQFILSSKKLLLSDSGFYLCAWSPGMKTQYFGPGTRLLVL.